This T cell receptor (beta chain) derives from a study of a mutant IDH1 vaccine in newly diagnosed glioma. Produced via immunoSEQ multiplex PCR; TCRdb's table is partial and in-frame only. The sample consists of 95,000 to 100,000 clones, 80% to 90% of them appearing once. Noted time point: baseline, week 1 (first vaccination visit). Noted treatment: pre-vaccination baseline after standard-of-care therapy. V was cut by 5 bases and J by 0 bases, with 8 bases left in between. The CDR3 is 14 amino acids. From germline, CDR1 is MNHEY and CDR2 SVGAGI. The source was PBMCs, collected from a glioma patient treated with radiotherapy, temozolomide or both. The sequence derives from a woman between 45 and 60 years old with glioma. This chain uses TRBV6-5 with TRBJ2-1; D unclear. The CDR3 here is CASSDTSSYNEQFF. DNA of the CDR3: TGTGCCAGCAGTGACACGAGCTCCTACAATGAGCAGTTCTTC.